Sequencing of this TCR beta chain was carried out in a study of blood T cell repertoires in COVID-19. Study-wide background: Italy, Spain and the United States were the sources of the convalescent and acute COVID-19 samples.

Germline values: CDR1 LNHNV, CDR2 YYDKDF (reference sequence). V was trimmed by 5 bases and J by 6 bases, leaving 10 bases between them. This CDR3 region has 13 residues. Repertoires were generated with immunoSEQ multiplex PCR, while TCRdb's copy carries only in-frame clones and drops some. The table has around 80,000 clones, around nine tenths seen once. This TCR came from a woman at least 80 years old with acute or convalescent COVID-19. The rearrangement links TRBV15 to TRBJ1-4, with D unresolved. Sequenced input: peripheral blood. The CDR3 DNA is TGTGCCACCAGCTCCCAGTCACATGAAAAACTGTTTTTT. Encoded protein: CATSSQSHEKLFF.